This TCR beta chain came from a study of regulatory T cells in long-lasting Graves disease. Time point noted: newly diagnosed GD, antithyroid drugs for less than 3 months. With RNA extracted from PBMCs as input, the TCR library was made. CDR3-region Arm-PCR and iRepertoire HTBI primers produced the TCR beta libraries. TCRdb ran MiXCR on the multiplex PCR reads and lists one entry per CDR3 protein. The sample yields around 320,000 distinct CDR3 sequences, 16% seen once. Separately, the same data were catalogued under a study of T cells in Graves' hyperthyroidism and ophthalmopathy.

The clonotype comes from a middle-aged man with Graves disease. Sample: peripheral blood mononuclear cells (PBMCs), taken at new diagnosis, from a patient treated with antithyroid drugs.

The CDR3 protein is CSAIQVPYNEQFF. The CDR3 DNA follows: TGCAGTGCTATTCAGGTCCCCTACAATGAGCAGTTCTTC. This rearrangement joins TRBV20-1 to TRBJ2-1; D is undetermined. Germline V gene sequence: CDR1 DFQATT, CDR2 SNEGSKA (reference sequence). The CDR3 covers 13 residues. Deletions cut 4 bases from V and 2 bases from J, with 9 bases between.